The 27 T cell receptor beta chains listed next were all sequenced from one sample in a study of identical twins. TCRdb recomputed calls from the 5' RACE reads with MiXCR, one row per CDR3 protein. The sample has roughly 490,000 distinct CDR3 sequences; roughly an eighth are singletons. The sample also formed part of further work on yellow fever vaccine responses in identical twins.

Sequenced: CD4+ T cells sorted from blood. The source is a woman between 18 and 29 years old in good health.

This chain connects TRBV30 to TRBJ2-2; TRBD2 aligns across 7 bases. Per the germline V gene, CDR1 is GTSNPN and CDR2 is SVGIG (reference sequence). The trim removed 4 bases at V and 8 bases at J, leaving 13 bases unmatched. The CDR3 is 15 amino acids. The CDR3 region has the DNA TGTGCCTGGACCCGTCCGGCGGGAGATAGGGGGGAGCTGTTTTTT. It codes for CAWTRPAGDRGELFF.

This clonotype showed up just a few times. This sequence joins TRBV25-1 and TRBJ2-7; D possibly corresponds to TRBD2 (5 bases). The CDR3 extends over 11 amino acids. Germline V CDR1 and CDR2: MGHDK, SYGVNS. V shed 8 bases and J shed 4 bases, with 9 bases lying between them. CDR3 region: CASARGYEQYF. The CDR3 DNA reads as TGTGCCAGCGCCCGGGGTTACGAGCAGTACTTC.

This clonotype was recorded a few times. The DNA of the CDR3 is TGTGCCAGCAGCGCCAAGGTGAACACTGAAGCTTTCTTT. This sequence encodes CASSAKVNTEAFF. This sequence joins TRBV12-3 or TRBV12-4 and TRBJ1-1; no reliable D call. This CDR3 is 13 amino acids long. Trimming took off 6 bases at V and 0 bases at J, with 8 bases between the two ends.

This clonotype has a handful of counts. This CDR3 reads CSAHISGGTDTQYF. In DNA, the CDR3 is TGCAGTGCTCACATTAGCGGGGGTACAGATACGCAGTATTTT. The chain recombines TRBV20-1 with TRBJ2-3; 9 bases fit TRBD2. The V gene end was trimmed by 5 bases and the J gene end by 3 bases; junction bases not matched to a gene: 6. The length of the CDR3 is 14 residues. Germline V lookup: CDR1 DFQATT, CDR2 SNEGSKA (reference sequence).

This clonotype was detected only a few times. The chain employs TRBV29-1 and TRBJ2-7; 9 positions match TRBD1. The germline CDR1 and CDR2 sequences are SQVTM and ANQGSEA. J was trimmed by 2 bases and V by 4 bases; bases with no gene match: 3. This CDR3 comprises 13 residues. The CDR3 loop reads CSVAQGAAYEQYF. The CDR3 DNA sequence: TGCAGCGTTGCACAGGGGGCCGCCTACGAGCAGTACTTC.

The chain combines TRBV20-1 with TRBJ2-3, with 8 bases that match TRBD1. Looked up from germline, CDR1 is DFQATT and CDR2 is SNEGSKA (reference sequence). This CDR3 region has 16 residues. After removal of 6 bases from V and 3 bases from J, the junction contained 14 bases not matched to a gene. Written as DNA, the CDR3 is TGCAGTGCACCATACATAGGACAGGGTGGTACAGATACGCAGTATTTT. As protein: CSAPYIGQGGTDTQYF.

The genes are TRBV25-1 and TRBJ1-1; 8 bases are shared with TRBD1. V dropped 1 base and J dropped 4; count of bases not matched to a gene: 8. CDR1 MGHDK and CDR2 SYGVNS come from the germline V gene. This CDR3 has 16 amino acids. CDR3 nucleotide sequence: TGTGCCAGCAGTGAATCGGGCAGGGGGCGCGGCACTGAAGCTTTCTTT. It encodes CASSESGRGRGTEAFF.

This clonotype was detected once. It may be a read error: a sequence one base away is much more abundant. V gene TRBV7-6 combines with J gene TRBJ2-1; no reliable D call. This CDR3 spans 13 amino acids. V was pared by 0 bases and J by 3 bases, with 3 bases between. Germline loops: CDR1 SGHVS, CDR2 FNYEAQ. The CDR3 DNA reads as TGTGCCAGCAGCTTAGCGGACTACAATGAGCAGTTCTTC. Protein product: CASSLADYNEQFF.

There are many counts of this clonotype. The junction and the germline gene differ at one end; a read error may be behind it. The chain recombines TRBV12-3 or TRBV12-4 with TRBJ2-3; unclear D gene. CDR3 size: 11 residues. CDR3 coding DNA: TGTGCCGGCAGCCGAACAGATACGCAGTATTTT. It is translated as CAGSRTDTQYF.

This clonotype was seen a handful of times. The chain links TRBV4-3 to TRBJ2-5; the match to TRBD2 covers 7 bases. CDR3 length equals 16 residues. V dropped 1 base and J dropped 1; count of bases not matched to a gene: 6. CDR1 is LGHNA and CDR2 is YSLEER in the germline V gene. CDR3 sequence (DNA): TGCGCCAGCAGCCAAGCCCTGGGAGGGCCCCAAGAGACCCAGTACTTC. Translation gives CASSQALGGPQETQYF.

The V gene is TRBV18, the J gene TRBJ2-3; 7 nucleotides line up with TRBD2. Trimming cost V 2 bases and J 0 bases; bases outside gene matches: 17. Per germline, CDR1 KGHSH and CDR2 LQKENI. This CDR3 has 20 amino acids. This CDR3 is CASSPVRAGPATHSTDTQYF. Written as DNA, the CDR3 is TGTGCCAGCTCACCAGTCCGAGCGGGACCAGCCACCCATAGCACAGATACGCAGTATTTT. Drawing the rest from reference TRBV18 and TRBJ2-3, the complete variable domain is NAGVMQNPRHLVRRRGQEARLRCSPMKGHSHVYWYRQLPEEGLKFMVYLQKENIIDESGMPKERFSAEFPKEGPSILRIQQVVRGDSAAYFCASSPVRAGPATHSTDTQYFGPGTRLTVL.

This clonotype was observed a handful of times. The V gene is TRBV28, the J gene TRBJ2-1, with a possible D match to TRBD1 (6 bases). CDR1 is MDHEN and CDR2 is SYDVKM in the germline V gene. V was clipped by 6 bases and J by 8 bases, with 20 bases between them. This CDR3 spans 15 amino acids. CDR3 DNA: TGTGCCAGCAGCCTAGGGACACGCACCGGCCATGAGCAGTTCTTC. It specifies CASSLGTRTGHEQFF.

The chain recombines TRBV18 with TRBJ2-7; 7 bases are a match to TRBD1. The CDR3 sequence is 13 residues long. V lost 3 bases, J lost 7 bases, and 6 bases stayed unmatched. Germline lookup yields CDR1 KGHSH and CDR2 LQKENI. CDR3 nucleotides: TGTGCCAGCTCACCGGGACAGCTGGGGGAGCAGTACTTC. Protein product: CASSPGQLGEQYF. Variable domain in full (rest from reference TRBV18 and TRBJ2-7): NAGVMQNPRHLVRRRGQEARLRCSPMKGHSHVYWYRQLPEEGLKFMVYLQKENIIDESGMPKERFSAEFPKEGPSILRIQQVVRGDSAAYFCASSPGQLGEQYFGPGTRLTVT.

In this sample, this clonotype turned up a few times. The genes are TRBV18 and TRBJ2-1; D uncertain. Germline V lookup: CDR1 KGHSH, CDR2 LQKENI. The CDR3 sequence is 13 residues long. V was shortened by 3 bases and J by 5 bases, with 8 bases between the two germline ends. This CDR3 is CASSPVRNNEQFF. The CDR3 DNA reads as TGTGCCAGCTCACCGGTCAGAAACAATGAGCAGTTCTTC.

This clonotype was found many times. This chain uses TRBV28 with TRBJ2-3; D gene unclear. The CDR3 extends over 15 amino acids. Trimming removed 5 bases at V and 0 bases at J, with 12 bases between. Germline CDR1 MDHEN, CDR2 SYDVKM. The CDR3 DNA reads as TGTGCCAGCAGTCCGATTGGAACTAGCACAGATACGCAGTATTTT. This codes for CASSPIGTSTDTQYF. Based on the CDR3 plus reference TRBV28 and TRBJ2-3, the full variable domain is DVKVTQSSRYLVKRTGEKVFLECVQDMDHENMFWYRQDPGLGLRLIYFSYDVKMKEKGDIPEGYSVSREKKERFSLILESASTNQTSMYLCASSPIGTSTDTQYFGPGTRLTVL.

This clonotype was counted only a few times. The chain is built from TRBV29-1 and TRBJ2-7; weak D call: TRBD1 (5 bases). The CDR3 covers 13 residues. V was trimmed by 5 bases and J by 6 bases, leaving 17 bases between them. Germline lookup yields CDR1 SQVTM and CDR2 ANQGSEA. The CDR3 loop is CSVLSGQGIEQYF. CDR3 in DNA: TGCAGCGTTCTATCGGGCCAGGGTATCGAGCAGTACTTC.

This clonotype came up a few times. The chain links TRBV5-4 to TRBJ1-2; D uncertain. V lost 4 bases to trimming and J lost 7 bases, with 23 bases between them. The CDR3 is 16 residues long. Germline values: CDR1 SGHNT, CDR2 YYREEE (reference sequence). The CDR3, as DNA: TGTGCCAGCAGCCCCGCACGGCAGGTCCGCTCGGCTGGCTACACCTTC. This sequence encodes CASSPARQVRSAGYTF. Full variable domain (remainder filled in from reference TRBV5-4 and TRBJ1-2): ETGVTQSPTHLIKTRGQQVTLRCSSQSGHNTVSWYQQALGQGPQFIFQYYREEENGRGNFPPRFSGLQFPNYSSELNVNALELDDSALYLCASSPARQVRSAGYTFGSGTRLTVV.

This chain links TRBV5-4 with TRBJ2-2, with 10 bases aligning to TRBD1. The CDR3 is made up of 15 amino acids. After removal of 4 bases from V and 6 bases from J, the junction contained 6 bases not matched to a gene. Germline V gene lookup returns CDR1 SGHNT and CDR2 YYREEE (reference sequence). CDR3 sequence: CASSAGQGVAGELFF. DNA of the CDR3: TGTGCCAGCAGCGCAGGACAGGGGGTGGCCGGGGAGCTGTTTTTT.

This clonotype was picked up a small number of times. The chain links TRBV24-1 to TRBJ2-7; TRBD2 matches at 11 bases. Germline CDR1 reads KGHDR; CDR2 reads SFDVKD. V dropped 0 bases and J dropped 3; count of bases not matched to a gene: 12. The CDR3 has 19 residues. The CDR3 DNA reads as TGTGCCACCAGTGATTTGAAACTAGCGGGAGCCCTGACGGGCTACGAGCAGTACTTC. This sequence encodes CATSDLKLAGALTGYEQYF.

The sample holds a few counts of this clonotype. The chain has TRBV6-2 or TRBV6-3 and TRBJ2-2; D remains unclear. Germline V CDR1 and CDR2: MNHEY, SVGEGT. The CDR3 runs 14 residues. V lost 4 bases, J lost 5 bases, and 11 bases lay in between. CDR3 in DNA: TGTGCCAGCAGTTTCGGAGCAGCAACCGGGGAGCTGTTTTTT. Its translation: CASSFGAATGELFF.

This clonotype came up a few times. This chain joins TRBV10-3 and TRBJ2-2, with 11 bases lining up with TRBD1. This CDR3 region has 17 residues. Germline assignment: CDR1 ENHRY and CDR2 SYGVKD. V was pared by 8 bases and J by 5 bases, with 13 bases of the junction left unmatched. CDR3 loop: CAIQINPGQGVTGELFF. The CDR3 nucleotides are TGTGCCATCCAGATCAACCCGGGACAGGGGGTAACCGGGGAGCTGTTTTTT.

The genes are TRBV7-2 and TRBJ2-1; the match to TRBD2 covers 8 bases. Germline CDR1 reads SGHTA; CDR2 reads FQGNSA. The J segment lost 8 bases and the V segment lost 7 bases, leaving 16 bases of the junction unmatched. The CDR3 length is 16 residues. CDR3 bases: TGTGCCAGCACCACCCGGGAGGGGGGGACCAGGGATGAGCAGTTCTTC. Translating gives CASTTREGGTRDEQFF.

V and J are TRBV11-2 and TRBJ1-1; D is undetermined. Looked up from germline, CDR1 is SGHAT and CDR2 is FQNNGV. The germline V and J ends were trimmed by 5 bases and 4 bases, with 14 bases remaining between them. The CDR3 has 14 amino acids. In nucleotides, the CDR3 is TGTGCCAGCAGCCCAGGATGGAAGGGCACTGAAGCTTTCTTT. It yields the protein CASSPGWKGTEAFF.

This clonotype was counted only a few times. In nucleotides, the CDR3 is TGTGCCAGCAGTGTGACTAGCCCAGAGACCCAGTACTTC. It is translated as CASSVTSPETQYF. The chain couples TRBV7-9 to TRBJ2-5; TRBD2 matches 7 bases. Germline V gene sequence: CDR1 SEHNR, CDR2 FQNEAQ (reference sequence). The CDR3 is 13 residues long. Unmatched junction bases numbered 5, after V lost 6 bases and J lost 4 bases.

This clonotype showed up many times. The chain couples TRBV12-3 or TRBV12-4 to TRBJ1-3, with a tentative D call TRBD1 (5 bases). CDR3 length equals 15 residues. The germline V and J ends were trimmed by 6 bases and 5 bases, with 17 bases remaining between them. In DNA form, the CDR3 reads TGTGCCAGCAGAGAGTATGGGGGTTTTAGAAACACCATATATTTT. Translating it yields CASREYGGFRNTIYF.

This clonotype was observed a handful of times. The rearrangement joins TRBV6-1 to TRBJ2-7; the D gene could be TRBD1 or TRBD2 (5 bases each). The ends were cut back, 5 bases at V and 6 bases at J, with 17 bases in the middle. Looked up from germline, CDR1 is MNHNS and CDR2 is SASEGT. The CDR3 loop spans 14 amino acids. The CDR3 here is CASSKDSTQGEQYF. CDR3 sequence (DNA): TGTGCCAGCAGTAAGGACTCCACTCAGGGCGAGCAGTACTTC.

This clonotype occurred a few times. The chain uses TRBV7-3 and TRBJ2-3, with TRBD2 matching over 8 bases. The V and J ends lost 4 bases and 3 bases, in that order; junction bases with no gene match: 6. Germline V CDR1 and CDR2: SGHTA, FQGTGA. The CDR3 spans 15 residues. In DNA form, the CDR3 reads TGTGCCAGCAGCTACGAAGCGGGGGTGACAGATACGCAGTATTTT. As protein: CASSYEAGVTDTQYF.